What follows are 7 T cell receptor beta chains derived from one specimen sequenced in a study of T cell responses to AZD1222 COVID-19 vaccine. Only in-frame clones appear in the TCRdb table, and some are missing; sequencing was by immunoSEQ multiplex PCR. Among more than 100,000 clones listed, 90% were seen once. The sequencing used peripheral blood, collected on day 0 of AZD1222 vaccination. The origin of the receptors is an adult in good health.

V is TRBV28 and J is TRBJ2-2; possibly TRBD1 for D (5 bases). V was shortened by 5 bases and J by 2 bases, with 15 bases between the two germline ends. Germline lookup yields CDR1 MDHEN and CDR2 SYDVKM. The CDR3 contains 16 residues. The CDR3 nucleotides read TGTGCCAGCAGTCCCCTTGACAGAGTTAACACCGGGGAGCTGTTTTTT. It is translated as CASSPLDRVNTGELFF.

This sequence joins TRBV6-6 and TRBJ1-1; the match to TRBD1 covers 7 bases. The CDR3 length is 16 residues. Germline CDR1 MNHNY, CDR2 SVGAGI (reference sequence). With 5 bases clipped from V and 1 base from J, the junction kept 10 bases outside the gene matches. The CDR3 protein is CASSPPAGTANTEAFF. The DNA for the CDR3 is TGTGCCAGCAGTCCCCCTGCCGGGACAGCGAACACTGAAGCTTTCTTT.

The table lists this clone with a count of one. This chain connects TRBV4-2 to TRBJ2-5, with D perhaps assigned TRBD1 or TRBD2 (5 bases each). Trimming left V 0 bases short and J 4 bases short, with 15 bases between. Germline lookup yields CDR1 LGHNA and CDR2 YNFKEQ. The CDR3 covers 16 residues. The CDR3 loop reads CASSQDVGTARETQYF. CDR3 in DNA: TGTGCCAGCAGCCAAGATGTGGGGACCGCGAGAGAGACCCAGTACTTC.

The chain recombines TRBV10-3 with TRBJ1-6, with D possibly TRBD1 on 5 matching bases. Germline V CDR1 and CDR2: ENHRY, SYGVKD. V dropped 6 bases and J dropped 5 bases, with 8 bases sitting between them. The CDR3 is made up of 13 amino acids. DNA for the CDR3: TGTGCCATCAGGGGAGGGGATAATTCACCCCTCCACTTT. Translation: CAIRGGDNSPLHF.

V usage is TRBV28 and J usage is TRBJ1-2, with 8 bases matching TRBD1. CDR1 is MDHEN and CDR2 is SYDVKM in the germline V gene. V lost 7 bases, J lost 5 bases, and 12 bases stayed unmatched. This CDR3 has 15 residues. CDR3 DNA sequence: TGTGCCAGCAATGGACAGGGTGGCCCCGTTTATGGCTACACCTTC. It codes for CASNGQGGPVYGYTF.

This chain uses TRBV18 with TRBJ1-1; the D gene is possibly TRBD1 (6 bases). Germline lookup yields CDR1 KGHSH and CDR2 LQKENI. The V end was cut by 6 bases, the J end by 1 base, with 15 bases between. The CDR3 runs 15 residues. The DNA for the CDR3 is TGTGCCAGCTCGCGACTAAGGGGACAGAACACTGAAGCTTTCTTT. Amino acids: CASSRLRGQNTEAFF.

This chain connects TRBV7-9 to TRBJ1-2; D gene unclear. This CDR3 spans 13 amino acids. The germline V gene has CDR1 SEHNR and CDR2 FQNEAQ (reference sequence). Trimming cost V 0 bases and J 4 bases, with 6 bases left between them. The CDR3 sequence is CASSLAGFYGYTF. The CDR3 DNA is TGTGCCAGCAGCTTAGCAGGGTTCTATGGCTACACCTTC.